Listed below are T cell receptor beta chains from one sample, sequenced in a study of cytomegalovirus exposure and HLA in healthy donors. The method was immunoSEQ multiplex PCR; TCRdb's version includes in-frame clones alone and lacks a portion of them. The sample includes some 110,000 clones. The sequencing sample was made of PBMCs. The receptor set was obtained from a man aged 35-49 years in good health and CMV-seropositive. Each CDR3 is given with its conserved first and last residue. The order of the fields is J gene, V gene, CDR3 protein.

TRBJ1-2 TRBV10-3 CAIRGTGGYGYTF
TRBJ1-5 TRBV28 CASSSREPQHF
TRBJ2-1 TRBV6-1 CASSATLAQPYNEQFF
TRBJ1-2 TRBV5-6 CASSVPGGRGAYGYTF
TRBJ2-1 TRBV19 CASSPEDLAADRQFF
TRBJ2-1 TRBV6-6 CASSGTGFGEQFF
TRBJ2-7 TRBV5-8 CASLTGLAGYEQYF
TRBJ1-4 TRBV5-1 CASSLGTAGEKLFF
TRBJ2-6 TRBV11-2 CASSPRRQSSGANVLTF
TRBJ2-1 TRBV29-1 CGGGLGANEQFF
TRBJ2-7 TRBV7-2 CASSLVLGGTYEQYF
TRBJ2-1 TRBV7-9 CASSQTNGTGRNNEQFF
TRBJ1-1 TRBV5-8 CASFRQLNTEAFF
TRBJ2-7 TRBV4-3 CASSQDRQGRVEQYF
TRBJ2-6 TRBV7-2 CASSLGPGAGANVLTF
TRBJ2-5 TRBV2 CASIYHPGGGETQYF
TRBJ2-7 TRBV6-5 CASSYFTGSYEQYF
TRBJ1-2 TRBV2 CASSGWPYGYTF
TRBJ2-5 TRBV11-2 CASSLEHLGQPQETQYF
TRBJ1-6 TRBV28 CASSLRTGVHNSPLHF
TRBJ2-1 TRBV4-2 CASSQAGGLIYNEQFF
TRBJ2-5 TRBV29-1 CSVRQGHETQYF
TRBJ1-2 TRBV5-6 CASSIDSYGYTF
TRBJ2-5 TRBV28 CASSFRVGGPVQETQYF
TRBJ2-1 TRBV5-1 CASSLWWEPYNEQFF
TRBJ2-3 TRBV10-3 CAISLRDRGQSTDTQYF
TRBJ2-2 TRBV5-1 CASSFQGPNTGELFF
TRBJ2-3 TRBV30 CAWSVVTLAVLTGDTQYF
TRBJ2-2 TRBV7-2 CASSLVAGDTGELFF
TRBJ2-7 TRBV15 CATSLNRGRVYEQYF
TRBJ1-1 TRBV7-9 CASSLAGRGAFF
TRBJ2-1 TRBV7-2 CASSTSGASYNEQFF
TRBJ1-2 TRBV27 CASSEYRGNGYTF
TRBJ2-7 TRBV6-5 CASSYSGGTGPGEQYF
TRBJ1-1 TRBV6-1 CASREWAMNTEAFF
TRBJ2-7 TRBV19 CASSIWTGTLTRPYEQYF
TRBJ1-5 TRBV28 CASSMTGAYQPQHF
TRBJ2-1 TRBV29-1 CSSFGGREEWNEQFF
TRBJ2-7 TRBV2 CASSAGGRTAYEQYF
TRBJ1-1 TRBV11-2 CASIGQLNTEAFF
TRBJ2-7 TRBV2 CASSLDRYSYEQYF
TRBJ2-1 TRBV7-6 CASSSTRDRVGEQFF
TRBJ2-7 TRBV30 CAWSISSGKAYEQYF
TRBJ1-4 TRBV15 CATSRDLAATNEKLFF
TRBJ1-2 TRBV6-1 CASSEAMEYERGYGYTF
TRBJ2-3 TRBV19 CASSQGVYTDTQYF
TRBJ2-2 TRBV4-1 CASSPRGGANTGELFF
TRBJ2-7 TRBV19 CATSGGPNYEQYF